The 32 T cell receptor beta chains reported below all come from one sample, sequenced in a study of blood T cell repertoires in COVID-19. Libraries were prepared by immunoSEQ multiplex PCR; TCRdb keeps only in-frame clonotypes and omits some of them. The sample has roughly 410,000 clones; around nine tenths are singletons. Source material: peripheral blood. Receptors originate from a woman between 40 and 55 years old with COVID-19, enrolled during active disease.

This clone was seen more than once but under ten times. One junction end disagrees with the germline gene, perhaps due to a read error. This sequence joins TRBV7-7 and TRBJ2-7, with D perhaps TRBD2 (6 bases). Germline values: CDR1 SSHAT, CDR2 FNYEAQ (reference sequence). This CDR3 region has 14 residues. CDR3 region: CASSAGDSATEQYF. The DNA of the CDR3 is TGTGCTAGCAGCGCCGGGGACTCGGCCACCGAGCAGTACTTC.

Only one count was recorded for this clone. The chain is built from TRBV7-6 and TRBJ2-1, with 14 nucleotides matching TRBD2. The CDR3 runs 16 residues. V lost 1 base and J lost 6; bases outside the gene matches: 2. The germline gives CDR1 SGHVS, CDR2 FNYEAQ. The CDR3 loop is CASSLEGLAGANEQFF. The DNA for the CDR3 is TGTGCCAGCAGCTTAGAGGGACTAGCGGGGGCCAATGAGCAGTTCTTC.

The chain recombines TRBV5-1 with TRBJ1-2; possibly TRBD1 for D (5 bases). This CDR3 has 15 residues. V was cut by 4 bases and J by 8 bases, with 21 bases left in between. Germline V lookup: CDR1 SGHRS, CDR2 YFSETQ. The CDR3 DNA reads as TGCGCCAGCAGCCCCCAGGACGCGACGGCAGGGGGCTACACCTTC. Translation gives CASSPQDATAGGYTF.

The genes are TRBV5-1 and TRBJ1-2; 7 bases fit TRBD1. The length of the CDR3 is 18 residues. Germline values: CDR1 SGHRS, CDR2 YFSETQ. The junction had 20 bases not matched to a gene; V was cut back by 5 bases and J by 4 bases. The DNA of the CDR3 is TGCGCCAGCAGGCCAGCTCCGGGACAGACCCGGATCGGCTATGGCTACACCTTC. It encodes CASRPAPGQTRIGYGYTF.

The chain carries TRBV18 and TRBJ1-5; possible D gene TRBD1, 6 bases. CDR3 size: 16 residues. Trimming stripped 5 bases from V and 4 bases from J, with 18 bases between. Germline V gene lookup returns CDR1 KGHSH and CDR2 LQKENI. The CDR3, as DNA: TGTGCCAGCTCAGCAGGGGCGCCTACATTTAATCAGCCCCAGCATTTT. This gives the protein CASSAGAPTFNQPQHF.

The V gene is TRBV5-1, the J gene TRBJ2-5, with TRBD2 as a possible D gene (6 bases). The V gene's germline CDR1 is SGHRS and CDR2 YFSETQ. The CDR3 length is 16 residues. The V end lost 0 bases, the J end lost 4 bases, and 16 bases lay between the germline ends. CDR3 residues: CASSLEGGARRETQYF. CDR3 bases: TGCGCCAGCAGCTTGGAGGGCGGGGCCAGGAGAGAGACCCAGTACTTC.

The V and J genes are TRBV19 and TRBJ1-5; D unresolved. There are 13 residues in the CDR3. Germline V gives CDR1 LNHDA, CDR2 SQIVND (reference sequence). Trimming cost V 4 bases and J 6 bases, with 10 bases left between them. This CDR3 reads CASSTPTGQPQHF. The CDR3 coding sequence is TGTGCCAGTAGTACCCCCACGGGTCAGCCCCAGCATTTT.

This chain connects TRBV7-2 to TRBJ2-7, with 7 bases lining up with TRBD2. Germline-derived CDR1 and CDR2 are SGHTA and FQGNSA. The V segment lost 0 bases and the J segment 7 bases; nucleotides outside the gene matches: 3. This CDR3 is 13 amino acids long. CDR3 amino acids: CASSLARGGEQYF. In DNA, the CDR3 is TGTGCCAGCAGCTTAGCGCGGGGAGGGGAGCAGTACTTC. The full variable domain, its missing parts supplied by reference TRBV7-2 and TRBJ2-7, is GAGVSQSPSNKVTEKGKDVELRCDPISGHTALYWYRQSLGQGLEFLIYFQGNSAPDKSGLPSDRFSAERTGGSVSTLTIQRTQQEDSAVYLCASSLARGGEQYFGPGTRLTVT.

The chain uses TRBV12-3 or TRBV12-4 and TRBJ1-2; D is perhaps TRBD1 (6 bases). V lost 3 bases and J 8 bases, leaving 10 bases between the germline ends. The CDR3 totals 12 residues. This CDR3 is CASSFGGLGYTF. Written as DNA, the CDR3 is TGTGCCAGCAGTTTCGGGGGGCTAGGCTACACCTTC.

The V gene is TRBV7-9, the J gene TRBJ2-7; TRBD1 might be the D (5 bases). The CDR3 totals 13 residues. From germline, CDR1 is SEHNR and CDR2 FQNEAQ (reference sequence). Trimming removed 0 bases at V and 9 bases at J, with 12 bases between. The CDR3 DNA reads TGTGCCAGCAGCTTAGCCGCCAGGGAAAGGCAGTACTTC. Its translation is CASSLAARERQYF.

This chain links TRBV27 with TRBJ1-5, with a weak D call TRBD1 (5 bases). The CDR3 totals 14 residues. Trimming pared 6 bases from V and 4 bases from J, leaving 13 bases between. The germline CDR1 and CDR2 sequences are MNHEY and SMNVEV (reference sequence). The CDR3: CASSPVRGNQPQHF. The CDR3 DNA sequence: TGTGCCAGCAGCCCTGTAAGGGGAAATCAGCCCCAGCATTTT.

CDR3 sequence: CASSYSAGGRYF. CDR3 DNA sequence: TGTGCCAGCAGTTATTCGGCGGGGGGTCGGTACTTC. This chain uses TRBV6-6 with TRBJ2-4; 8 positions agree with TRBD2. This CDR3 region has 12 residues. The ends lost 3 bases at V and 15 bases at J; junction bases unmatched: 7. Germline V gene lookup returns CDR1 MNHNY and CDR2 SVGAGI (reference sequence).

This rearrangement joins TRBV12-3 or TRBV12-4 to TRBJ2-7; 10 bases line up with TRBD1. The length of the CDR3 is 12 residues. V gave up 8 bases and J gave up 6 bases; unmatched junction bases: 4. The CDR3 DNA is TGTGCCAGCCGGACAGGGGGGGGCGAGCAGTACTTC. This translates into CASRTGGGEQYF.

This clone has a single count. The V gene is TRBV2, the J gene TRBJ2-6, with D perhaps TRBD1 (5 bases). The V end was cut by 3 bases, the J end by 2 bases, with 11 bases between. Germline CDR1 is SNHLY and CDR2 is FYNNEI. CDR3 length equals 16 residues. The CDR3 here is CASSDGAETGANVLTF. The CDR3 region has the DNA TGTGCCAGCAGTGATGGGGCAGAAACTGGGGCCAACGTCCTGACTTTC.

This chain joins TRBV27 and TRBJ2-3, with TRBD1 identical over 10 bases. Germline V gene data show CDR1 as MNHEY and CDR2 as SMNVEV (reference sequence). V gave up 5 bases and J gave up 0 bases; unmatched junction bases: 8. The length of the CDR3 is 17 residues. This CDR3 reads CASSPTPGQGSTDTQYF. The CDR3 DNA follows: TGTGCCAGCAGTCCCACCCCGGGACAGGGGAGCACAGATACGCAGTATTTT.

This chain joins TRBV27 and TRBJ1-3, with D tentatively TRBD1 (6 bases). This CDR3 is 14 amino acids long. Trimming removed 5 bases at V and 4 bases at J, with 12 bases between. Germline V gene data show CDR1 as MNHEY and CDR2 as SMNVEV (reference sequence). CDR3 nucleotide sequence: TGTGCCAGCAGTCAAACCGGGACAGGAAACACCATATATTTT. It encodes CASSQTGTGNTIYF.

This clone appeared a few times. This sequence joins TRBV18 and TRBJ1-1; TRBD1 matches at 9 bases. The germline CDR1 and CDR2 sequences are KGHSH and LQKENI. The length of the CDR3 is 17 residues. Unmatched junction bases numbered 6, after V lost 1 base and J lost 0 bases. DNA of the CDR3: TGTGCCAGCTCACCACAGACAGGGGGGGGGATGAACACTGAAGCTTTCTTT. It codes for CASSPQTGGGMNTEAFF. Based on the CDR3 plus reference TRBV18 and TRBJ1-1, the full variable domain is NAGVMQNPRHLVRRRGQEARLRCSPMKGHSHVYWYRQLPEEGLKFMVYLQKENIIDESGMPKERFSAEFPKEGPSILRIQQVVRGDSAAYFCASSPQTGGGMNTEAFFGQGTRLTVV.

This chain connects TRBV3-1 (or the pseudogene TRBV3-2) to TRBJ1-4, with TRBD1 as a possible D gene (6 bases). V dropped 3 bases and J dropped 7 bases, with 12 bases sitting between them. Per germline, CDR1 LGHDT and CDR2 YNNKEL (reference sequence). CDR3 length: 14 residues. The CDR3 DNA reads TGTGCCAGCAGCCAGCTTCAGGGGAGTGAAAAACTGTTTTTT. Translated, it gives CASSQLQGSEKLFF.

The chain joins TRBV19 to TRBJ2-5; D perhaps matches TRBD2 (5 bases). The V end lost 11 bases, the J end lost 5 bases, and 9 bases lay between the germline ends. CDR1 is LNHDA, CDR2 SQIVND, per germline (reference sequence). This CDR3 contains 10 residues. CDR3 region: CAAGEETQYF. CDR3 DNA: TGTGCCGCTGGGGAGGAGACCCAGTACTTC.

The CDR3 here is CASSLERGRAAYNEQFF. CDR3 bases: TGTGCCAGCAGCTTAGAGCGGGGAAGGGCCGCTTACAATGAGCAGTTCTTC. The chain uses TRBV7-9 and TRBJ2-1; 7 bases align to TRBD2. The germline V gene encodes CDR1 SEHNR and CDR2 FQNEAQ (reference sequence). The CDR3 extends over 17 amino acids. V was clipped by 1 base and J by 4 bases; unmatched bases: 10.

This clone came up once. The same CDR3 is also encoded by other DNA sequences in this sample. The chain uses TRBV7-2 and TRBJ2-7; 7 bases line up with TRBD2. J gave up 0 bases and V 3 bases, and 2 bases lay outside the gene matches. Germline loops: CDR1 SGHTA, CDR2 FQGNSA. The CDR3 covers 14 residues. As DNA, the CDR3 is TGTGCCAGCAGCTTTGGCGGGAGCTCCTACGAGCAGTACTTC. This encodes CASSFGGSSYEQYF.

CDR3 sequence (DNA): TGTGCCAGCAGTTTCGCGGGGATCGGCTATGGCTACACCTTC. Protein: CASSFAGIGYGYTF. The chain combines TRBV28 with TRBJ1-2; D call uncertain. The CDR3 is 14 amino acids. Germline CDR1 and CDR2: MDHEN and SYDVKM. Trimming took off 3 bases at V and 4 bases at J, with 12 bases between the two ends.

The chain has TRBV6-1 and TRBJ1-6, with D maybe TRBD1 (5 bases). The CDR3 sequence is 17 residues long. The ends were cut back, 2 bases at V and 2 bases at J, with 13 bases in the middle. CDR1 MNHNS and CDR2 SASEGT come from the germline V gene. The CDR3 sequence: CASSEWRGMPYNSPLHF. The CDR3 bases are TGTGCCAGCAGTGAATGGAGGGGTATGCCCTATAATTCACCCCTCCACTTT.

This chain uses TRBV7-3 with TRBJ2-1; the match to TRBD2 covers 9 bases. Germline CDR1 SGHTA, CDR2 FQGTGA. The CDR3 length is 15 residues. Trimming cost V 2 bases and J 3 bases; bases outside gene matches: 2. The CDR3 DNA follows: TGTGCCAGCAGCTTATTTAGCGGGGGCTACAATGAGCAGTTCTTC. Translation gives CASSLFSGGYNEQFF.

The chain employs TRBV11-2 and TRBJ1-4; 8 positions match TRBD1. This CDR3 comprises 15 residues. CDR1 and CDR2 from the germline V gene are SGHAT and FQNNGV. The J segment lost 8 bases and the V segment lost 1 base, leaving 6 bases of the junction unmatched. CDR3 region: CASSLVTGGLEKLFF. The CDR3 nucleotides read TGTGCCAGCAGCTTAGTAACAGGGGGGTTGGAAAAACTGTTTTTT.

The gene calls are TRBV27 and TRBJ1-1, with D tentatively TRBD1 (6 bases). V was pared by 8 bases and J by 8 bases, with 24 bases between. Germline CDR1 and CDR2: MNHEY and SMNVEV (reference sequence). The CDR3 runs to 15 residues. DNA of the CDR3: TGTGCCAGCTCCACCCTGGCAGGGGTCGGAGCCGAAGCTTTCTTT. Translating it yields CASSTLAGVGAEAFF.

The chain uses TRBV4-1 and TRBJ1-5; 8 bases are shared with TRBD1. The trim removed 1 base at V and 5 bases at J, leaving 4 bases unmatched. The CDR3 has 15 amino acids. CDR1 and CDR2 from the germline V gene are MGHRA and YSYEKL. Here the CDR3 reads CASSQVGTGYQPQHF. In nucleotides, the CDR3 is TGCGCCAGCAGCCAAGTTGGGACAGGATATCAGCCCCAGCATTTT.

The J gene is TRBJ1-5, the V gene TRBV7-2; TRBD1 aligns across 11 bases. The V gene's germline CDR1 is SGHTA and CDR2 FQGNSA. This CDR3 comprises 14 residues. Unmatched junction bases numbered 2, after V lost 5 bases and J lost 5 bases. Here the CDR3 DNA reads TGTGCCAGCAGCGTGGACAGGGGGCATCAGCCCCAGCATTTT. It encodes CASSVDRGHQPQHF.

This clone was seen once. The CDR3 loop reads CASSPNRQGTEAFF. The DNA for the CDR3 is TGTGCCAGCAGTCCCAACCGACAGGGCACTGAAGCTTTCTTT. The chain couples TRBV7-3 to TRBJ1-1; 7 positions agree with TRBD1. V shed 6 bases, J shed 4 bases, and the junction held 8 bases outside the gene matches. Germline values: CDR1 SGHTA, CDR2 FQGTGA. CDR3 length: 14 residues.

This chain uses TRBV12-5 with TRBJ2-5; D is unclear. This CDR3 has 14 amino acids. Trimming left V 6 bases short and J 1 base short, with 12 bases between. CDR1 is LGHNT and CDR2 is FRNRAP in the germline V gene. The CDR3 sequence is CASGSQLFQETQYF. The DNA of the CDR3 is TGTGCTAGTGGCTCCCAGTTATTCCAAGAGACCCAGTACTTC.

Only one count was recorded for this clone. The chain is built from TRBV9 and TRBJ2-7; 7 bases align to TRBD1. The CDR3 contains 15 residues. The V segment lost 4 bases and the J segment 3 bases; nucleotides outside the gene matches: 10. The germline gives CDR1 SGDLS, CDR2 YYNGEE. The CDR3 DNA reads TGTGCCAGCAGCCCTCTCAGGGGGAGTAACTACGAGCAGTACTTC. This sequence encodes CASSPLRGSNYEQYF.

The chain has TRBV28 and TRBJ2-2; D perhaps matches TRBD1 (5 bases). Germline loops: CDR1 MDHEN, CDR2 SYDVKM. Trimming removed 2 bases from V and 3 bases from J, with 10 bases in between. The CDR3 loop spans 15 amino acids. The CDR3 DNA reads as TGTGCCAGCAGTTTAGATAACAGGTACACCGGGGAGCTGTTTTTT. It encodes CASSLDNRYTGELFF.